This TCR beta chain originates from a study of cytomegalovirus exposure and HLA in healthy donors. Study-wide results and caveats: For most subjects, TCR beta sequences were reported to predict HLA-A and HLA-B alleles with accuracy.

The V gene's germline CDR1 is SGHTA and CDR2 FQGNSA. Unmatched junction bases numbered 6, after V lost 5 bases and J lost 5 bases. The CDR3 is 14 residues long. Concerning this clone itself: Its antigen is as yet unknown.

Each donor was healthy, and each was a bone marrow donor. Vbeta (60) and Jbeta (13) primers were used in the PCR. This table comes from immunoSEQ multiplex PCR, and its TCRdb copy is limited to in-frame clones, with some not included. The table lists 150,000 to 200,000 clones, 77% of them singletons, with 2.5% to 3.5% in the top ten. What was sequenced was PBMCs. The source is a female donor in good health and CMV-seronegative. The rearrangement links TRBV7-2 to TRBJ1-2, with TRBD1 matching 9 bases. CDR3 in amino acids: CASSRSTGGYGYTF. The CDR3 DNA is TGTGCCAGCAGCCGATCGACAGGGGGATATGGCTACACCTTC.